This T cell receptor (beta chain) was found in a study of cytomegalovirus exposure and HLA in healthy donors. CDR3 length equals 20 residues. Germline CDR1 is GTSNPN and CDR2 is SVGIG (reference sequence). In its sample, this clone was seen once. Its specificity is unknown. Study outcomes and limitations: In a later analysis, TCR beta V- and J-gene trimming was associated with a missense DCLRE1C variant.

The PCR employed 60 Vbeta primers together with 13 Jbeta primers. Clones were sequenced by immunoSEQ multiplex PCR, and TCRdb holds only the in-frame ones, with some missing. The sample has about 110,000 clones, over 70% seen once; the top ten hold roughly 3%. The sample was PBMCs. The clonotype was recovered from a female donor in good health and CMV-seronegative. This rearrangement joins TRBV30 to TRBJ2-5; 10 bases are shared with TRBD1. The J call may be incorrect, as the DNA end agrees better with TRBJ2-7. CDR3 in DNA: TGTGCCTGGAGTATATACTCGGGACAGGGGACCAAGGCCTTAACCTACGAGCAGTACTTC. Its translation is CAWSIYSGQGTKALTYEQYF.